This T cell receptor (beta chain) emerged from a study of blood T cell repertoires in COVID-19. Overall study context: Acute and convalescent COVID-19 specimens originated in the United States, Italy and Spain. T cells, B-cell-depleted T cells, or PBMCs supplied cDNA or gDNA.

The CDR3 loop spans 13 amino acids. The ends were cut back, 0 bases at V and 4 bases at J, with 6 bases in the middle. Per the germline V gene, CDR1 is SGHAT and CDR2 is FQNNGV. As processed by the authors: Amplification from reference gene primers served as the basis for estimated nucleated cell counts. Libraries were prepared by immunoSEQ multiplex PCR; TCRdb keeps only in-frame clonotypes and omits some of them. That table furnishes V, J and clone size, whereas the DNA furnished D and trimming. The sample shows 75,000 to 95,000 clones, around 90% of them seen only once. Sequencing was performed on peripheral blood. The chain couples TRBV11-2 to TRBJ1-1; D uncertain. This sequence was found in a human donor in a cohort sampled during active COVID-19. The CDR3 reads CASSLELVTEAFF. DNA for the CDR3: TGTGCCAGCAGCTTAGAACTTGTCACTGAAGCTTTCTTT.